This TCR beta chain was retrieved from a study of technical replicates of blood from a few donors. Profiled with immunoSEQ multiplex PCR; TCRdb holds only in-frame clones, not every one. The data show tens of thousands of clones, over 90% seen once. Source material: PBMCs. This TCR derives from a human donor in good health. Some clones in this sample may be carry-over from other donors' samples.

In DNA form, the CDR3 reads TGTGCCAGCAGCTTAGGGGACAGGGGGCTAAGATCTAGCACCGGGGAGCTGTTTTTT. As protein: CASSLGDRGLRSSTGELFF. The chain combines TRBV11-2 with TRBJ2-2; the match to TRBD1 covers 12 bases. J lost 4 bases, V lost 1 base, and 10 bases had no gene match. CDR1 and CDR2 (germline): SGHAT, FQNNGV. This CDR3 comprises 19 residues.